Included here is one T cell receptor (beta chain) sequence, with context. This CDR3 region has 12 residues. V dropped 1 base and J dropped 8 bases, with 8 bases sitting between them. CDR1 and CDR2 from the germline V gene are SNHLY and FYNNEI. This record belongs to a study of blood T cell repertoires in COVID-19. The protocol was immunoSEQ multiplex PCR, while the TCRdb copy is restricted to in-frame clones and leaves out a portion. Here the sample spans 200,000 to 300,000 clones, around 90% being singletons. The chain is built from TRBV2 and TRBJ1-2; tentatively, D is TRBD1 (6 bases). The source is a man aged 25-40 years with COVID-19, enrolled during active disease. Sample: peripheral blood. The CDR3 coding sequence is TGTGCCAGCAGTGAAGGAGGGACAGGCTACACCTTC. Its protein is CASSEGGTGYTF.